These 8 T cell receptor beta chains were sequenced from one sample in a study of beta chain features in type 1 diabetes. No antigens are known for them. The authors reverse transcribed all of the isolated RNA, so sequencing captured expressed TCRB transcripts. The table came from immunoSEQ multiplex PCR; TCRdb's copy has only in-frame clones and leaves some out. The sample contains 150,000 to 200,000 clones, about 63% of which appear only once. Whole-study results and caveats: Type 1 diabetes patients had TCRB CDR3s that were shorter (moderately but significantly so) in all four CD4+ subsets.

The sample taken for sequencing was naive CD4+ T cells from blood. These receptor sequences come from a man aged 25-40 years with type 1 diabetes.

This clone was detected a few times. Other DNA sequences from this sample encode an identical CDR3 as well. The genes are TRBV30 and TRBJ1-1; no firm D call. This CDR3 has 13 residues. The germline CDR1 and CDR2 sequences are GTSNPN and SVGIG (reference sequence). V lost 0 bases, J lost 1 base, and 6 bases lay in between. For the CDR3, the DNA is TGTGCCTGGAGTGTTTTGGGGAACACTGAAGCTTTCTTT. This codes for CAWSVLGNTEAFF.

This clone came up a few times. The J gene is TRBJ2-5, the V gene TRBV4-2, with unresolved D. The germline V and J ends were trimmed by 4 bases and 0 bases, with 6 bases remaining between them. Per the germline V gene, CDR1 is LGHNA and CDR2 is YNFKEQ. The CDR3 extends over 13 amino acids. The DNA of the CDR3 is TGTGCCAGCAGCCCGAGGAACCAAGAGACCCAGTACTTC. Translating gives CASSPRNQETQYF.

The V gene is TRBV29-1, the J gene TRBJ1-3, with D possibly TRBD1 on 5 matching bases. Per the germline V gene, CDR1 is SQVTM and CDR2 is ANQGSEA. CDR3 length: 14 amino acids. Trimming pared 2 bases from V and 4 bases from J, leaving 12 bases between. CDR3 nucleotide sequence: TGCAGCGTTGAAATACGGGGGGTCGGAAACACCATATATTTT. This codes for CSVEIRGVGNTIYF.

The J gene is TRBJ1-6, the V gene TRBV29-1, with D unresolved. CDR1 and CDR2 from the germline V gene are SQVTM and ANQGSEA. V gave up 6 bases and J gave up 0 bases, with 9 bases separating them. The CDR3 is 14 amino acids. The CDR3 here is CSVPRVSYNSPLHF. The CDR3 DNA is TGCAGCGTCCCCCGGGTCTCCTATAATTCACCCCTCCACTTT.

The rearrangement uses TRBV29-1 and TRBJ2-1; D is ambiguous. The CDR3 is 12 residues long. V was shortened by 0 bases and J by 5 bases, with 5 bases between the two germline ends. Germline V gives CDR1 SQVTM, CDR2 ANQGSEA. The CDR3 sequence: CSVEELHNEQFF. The CDR3 DNA reads TGCAGCGTTGAAGAGTTACACAATGAGCAGTTCTTC.

This clone was seen a handful of times. This chain joins TRBV29-1 and TRBJ2-5; D assignment may be TRBD1 or TRBD2 (6 bases each). The CDR3 consists of 13 residues. Trimming shortened V by 5 bases and J by 5 bases, and 15 bases separated the two germline ends. Germline V gene sequence: CDR1 SQVTM, CDR2 ANQGSEA. The CDR3: CSVFVSGAETQYF. The CDR3 coding sequence is TGCAGCGTTTTTGTCTCGGGGGCGGAGACCCAGTACTTC.

This clone was picked up a small number of times. V gene TRBV29-1 combines with J gene TRBJ2-3; possible D gene TRBD1, 5 bases. The CDR3 has 11 residues. Germline V gene data show CDR1 as SQVTM and CDR2 as ANQGSEA. The V and J ends lost 6 bases and 4 bases respectively, with 8 bases between them. CDR3 sequence: CSVQGADTQYF. In DNA form, the CDR3 reads TGCAGCGTCCAAGGGGCAGATACGCAGTATTTT.

This clone has just one count. The chain couples TRBV28 to TRBJ1-2, with unresolved D. Germline loops: CDR1 MDHEN, CDR2 SYDVKM. V gave up 1 base and J gave up 8 bases, with 11 bases separating them. This CDR3 comprises 13 residues. This CDR3 is CASSLSRHSGYTF. In DNA form, the CDR3 reads TGTGCCAGCAGTTTATCAAGACATTCCGGCTACACCTTC.